Described below is a single T cell receptor beta chain sequence and its context. CDR3 length equals 12 residues. This record comes from a study of shared clonotypes between healthy human individuals. The naive CD8 subset, CD45RO-negative cells positively selected for CCR7, excluded terminally differentiated effector memory CD45RA+ cells. Clones were sequenced by immunoSEQ multiplex PCR, and TCRdb holds only the in-frame ones, with some missing. The table has about 2 million clones, over 85% seen once. This TCR came from a man between 18 and 35 years old in good health. This chain connects TRBV21-1 to TRBJ2-3; TRBD2 was called by the table and not checked on the DNA. TRBV21-1 is tagged as a pseudogene. Source material: naive CD8+ T cells sorted from blood. The CDR3 nucleotides read TGTGCCAGCAGCATTATCGCAGATACGCAGTATTTT. Its protein product is CASSIIADTQYF.